The source of this TCR beta chain is a study of OX40 agonist ivuxolimab in advanced cancers. Regarding the research as a whole: Ivuxolimab was a fully human IgG2 agonistic monoclonal antibody targeting the costimulatory receptor OX40 (CD134). Intravenous ivuxolimab was administered to patients every 2 weeks at six dose levels: 0.01, 0.1, 0.3, 1.5, 3 and 10 mg/kg. Of the roughly 53 patients in dose escalation, about 19 had hepatocellular carcinoma, approximately 15 had melanoma, 9 had renal cell carcinoma and 9 had head and neck cancer. In the dose-escalation cohort, around four fifths of patients were male, and the mean age was roughly 60 years with a range of roughly 23 to 90. Patients were allowed to have had prior anti-PD-1, anti-PD-L1 or anti-CTLA-4 therapy, and around two fifths of the dose-escalation patients had been treated with checkpoint inhibitors. Three dose-escalation patients achieved partial responses, one with hepatocellular carcinoma and two with cutaneous melanoma. Peripheral TCRbeta sequencing aimed to test whether ivuxolimab altered TCR sequence diversity and caused clonal T-cell expansion. The monotherapy dose-escalation portion (N = 52 patients) of the phase I ivuxolimab trial is reported in the paper. Overall study outcomes, separate from this receptor: In the 0.1-3.0 mg/kg groups, partial responders had among the lowest normalized peripheral clonal expansion, particularly in CD8+ T cells. At doses from 0.1 to 3.0 mg/kg, clonal expansion was seen in both CD4+ and CD8+ blood T cells between baseline and week 6. Low levels of normalized T-cell clonal expansion were also seen in some patients who did not respond. The antigen specificity of the clonally expanded peripheral T cells was not determined. After ivuxolimab, expanded clones were on average more numerous among CD8+ T cells than among CD4+ T cells.

Trimming takes 0 bases from V and 1 base from J, and the germline ends sit 12 bases apart. Sequences LGHNA (CDR1) and YSLEER (CDR2) are obtained from the germline V gene. The CDR3 contains 16 residues, cysteine and phenylalanine counted. The kept DNA is CDR3 alone, 48 bases in frame from the first base. A word on this clone: Its antigen is still unknown. Per-nucleotide qualities are absent, and no much larger clonotype sits a single base away.

The trial excluded patients who had a history of autoimmune disease or who were on systemic immunosuppression. Peripheral blood for TCR sequencing was collected from all dose cohorts at baseline, on cycle 4 day 1, and on cycle 7 day 1. The samples were drawn from a first-in-human, open-label, multicenter phase I dose-escalation trial of ivuxolimab. The trial enrolled adults with locally advanced or metastatic head and neck squamous cell, hepatocellular, melanoma or renal cell carcinoma. Before TCR sequencing, CD4+ and CD8+ T cells were separately sorted from peripheral blood. For sequencing of the TCRbeta CDR3 region, genomic DNA was extracted from the sorted cells. The immunoSEQ Assay was used for sequencing of TCRbeta CDR3 regions. Sourced from immuneACCESS, this table was stored by TCRdb with only in-frame sequences that have V and J called. A share of the clones is absent; for the studies checked, an unresolved V gene accounts for under half, and the remainder has no known explanation. In all, the sample holds roughly 79,000 clones, and just under 95% of those were seen once. Around 10% of the sample is in the top ten clones.

The clonotype was recovered from an adult with an advanced solid tumor such as melanoma, head and neck, liver or kidney cancer. The chain is made from TRBV4-3 and TRBJ1-1; D gene: possibly TRBD1, on 6 matching bases. Sequencing was performed on CD4+ or CD8+ T cells sorted from blood, taken in a trial of the OX40 agonist ivuxolimab. For the CDR3, the sequence is CASSQDGQGRNTEAFF. The DNA sequence reads TGCGCCAGCAGCCAAGATGGTCAGGGGAGGAACACTGAAGCTTTCTTT.